This T cell receptor (beta chain) was identified in a study of cytomegalovirus exposure and HLA in healthy donors. Study-level background: HLA-typed donors were the source of about 85 million unique TCRs held in an early data release.

Trimming pared 7 bases from V and 7 bases from J, leaving 13 bases between. This CDR3 has 12 residues. Germline V gene lookup returns CDR1 SEHNR and CDR2 FQNEAQ (reference sequence). The study ran its PCR with 60 Vbeta and 13 Jbeta primers. Sequencing used immunoSEQ multiplex PCR; TCRdb keeps in-frame clones, though not all of them. The sample carries roughly 150,000 clones, roughly four fifths recorded once. Study-wide results and caveats: The study reported that TCR beta sequences accurately predicted HLA-A and HLA-B alleles in most subjects. Later analysis placed DRB1 highest and HLA-C lowest in TCR association rates, which differed by HLA locus.

It was healthy bone marrow donors who served as donors. Of note for this clone: The antigen is unknown.

This sequence joins TRBV7-9 and TRBJ1-1; no definite D call. The clonotype was recovered from a woman aged 40 to 50 in good health and CMV-seronegative. Sequencing input: PBMCs. CDR3 nucleotides: TGTGCCAGCAACCGGGAAAGAGATGAAGCTTTCTTT. It codes for CASNRERDEAFF.